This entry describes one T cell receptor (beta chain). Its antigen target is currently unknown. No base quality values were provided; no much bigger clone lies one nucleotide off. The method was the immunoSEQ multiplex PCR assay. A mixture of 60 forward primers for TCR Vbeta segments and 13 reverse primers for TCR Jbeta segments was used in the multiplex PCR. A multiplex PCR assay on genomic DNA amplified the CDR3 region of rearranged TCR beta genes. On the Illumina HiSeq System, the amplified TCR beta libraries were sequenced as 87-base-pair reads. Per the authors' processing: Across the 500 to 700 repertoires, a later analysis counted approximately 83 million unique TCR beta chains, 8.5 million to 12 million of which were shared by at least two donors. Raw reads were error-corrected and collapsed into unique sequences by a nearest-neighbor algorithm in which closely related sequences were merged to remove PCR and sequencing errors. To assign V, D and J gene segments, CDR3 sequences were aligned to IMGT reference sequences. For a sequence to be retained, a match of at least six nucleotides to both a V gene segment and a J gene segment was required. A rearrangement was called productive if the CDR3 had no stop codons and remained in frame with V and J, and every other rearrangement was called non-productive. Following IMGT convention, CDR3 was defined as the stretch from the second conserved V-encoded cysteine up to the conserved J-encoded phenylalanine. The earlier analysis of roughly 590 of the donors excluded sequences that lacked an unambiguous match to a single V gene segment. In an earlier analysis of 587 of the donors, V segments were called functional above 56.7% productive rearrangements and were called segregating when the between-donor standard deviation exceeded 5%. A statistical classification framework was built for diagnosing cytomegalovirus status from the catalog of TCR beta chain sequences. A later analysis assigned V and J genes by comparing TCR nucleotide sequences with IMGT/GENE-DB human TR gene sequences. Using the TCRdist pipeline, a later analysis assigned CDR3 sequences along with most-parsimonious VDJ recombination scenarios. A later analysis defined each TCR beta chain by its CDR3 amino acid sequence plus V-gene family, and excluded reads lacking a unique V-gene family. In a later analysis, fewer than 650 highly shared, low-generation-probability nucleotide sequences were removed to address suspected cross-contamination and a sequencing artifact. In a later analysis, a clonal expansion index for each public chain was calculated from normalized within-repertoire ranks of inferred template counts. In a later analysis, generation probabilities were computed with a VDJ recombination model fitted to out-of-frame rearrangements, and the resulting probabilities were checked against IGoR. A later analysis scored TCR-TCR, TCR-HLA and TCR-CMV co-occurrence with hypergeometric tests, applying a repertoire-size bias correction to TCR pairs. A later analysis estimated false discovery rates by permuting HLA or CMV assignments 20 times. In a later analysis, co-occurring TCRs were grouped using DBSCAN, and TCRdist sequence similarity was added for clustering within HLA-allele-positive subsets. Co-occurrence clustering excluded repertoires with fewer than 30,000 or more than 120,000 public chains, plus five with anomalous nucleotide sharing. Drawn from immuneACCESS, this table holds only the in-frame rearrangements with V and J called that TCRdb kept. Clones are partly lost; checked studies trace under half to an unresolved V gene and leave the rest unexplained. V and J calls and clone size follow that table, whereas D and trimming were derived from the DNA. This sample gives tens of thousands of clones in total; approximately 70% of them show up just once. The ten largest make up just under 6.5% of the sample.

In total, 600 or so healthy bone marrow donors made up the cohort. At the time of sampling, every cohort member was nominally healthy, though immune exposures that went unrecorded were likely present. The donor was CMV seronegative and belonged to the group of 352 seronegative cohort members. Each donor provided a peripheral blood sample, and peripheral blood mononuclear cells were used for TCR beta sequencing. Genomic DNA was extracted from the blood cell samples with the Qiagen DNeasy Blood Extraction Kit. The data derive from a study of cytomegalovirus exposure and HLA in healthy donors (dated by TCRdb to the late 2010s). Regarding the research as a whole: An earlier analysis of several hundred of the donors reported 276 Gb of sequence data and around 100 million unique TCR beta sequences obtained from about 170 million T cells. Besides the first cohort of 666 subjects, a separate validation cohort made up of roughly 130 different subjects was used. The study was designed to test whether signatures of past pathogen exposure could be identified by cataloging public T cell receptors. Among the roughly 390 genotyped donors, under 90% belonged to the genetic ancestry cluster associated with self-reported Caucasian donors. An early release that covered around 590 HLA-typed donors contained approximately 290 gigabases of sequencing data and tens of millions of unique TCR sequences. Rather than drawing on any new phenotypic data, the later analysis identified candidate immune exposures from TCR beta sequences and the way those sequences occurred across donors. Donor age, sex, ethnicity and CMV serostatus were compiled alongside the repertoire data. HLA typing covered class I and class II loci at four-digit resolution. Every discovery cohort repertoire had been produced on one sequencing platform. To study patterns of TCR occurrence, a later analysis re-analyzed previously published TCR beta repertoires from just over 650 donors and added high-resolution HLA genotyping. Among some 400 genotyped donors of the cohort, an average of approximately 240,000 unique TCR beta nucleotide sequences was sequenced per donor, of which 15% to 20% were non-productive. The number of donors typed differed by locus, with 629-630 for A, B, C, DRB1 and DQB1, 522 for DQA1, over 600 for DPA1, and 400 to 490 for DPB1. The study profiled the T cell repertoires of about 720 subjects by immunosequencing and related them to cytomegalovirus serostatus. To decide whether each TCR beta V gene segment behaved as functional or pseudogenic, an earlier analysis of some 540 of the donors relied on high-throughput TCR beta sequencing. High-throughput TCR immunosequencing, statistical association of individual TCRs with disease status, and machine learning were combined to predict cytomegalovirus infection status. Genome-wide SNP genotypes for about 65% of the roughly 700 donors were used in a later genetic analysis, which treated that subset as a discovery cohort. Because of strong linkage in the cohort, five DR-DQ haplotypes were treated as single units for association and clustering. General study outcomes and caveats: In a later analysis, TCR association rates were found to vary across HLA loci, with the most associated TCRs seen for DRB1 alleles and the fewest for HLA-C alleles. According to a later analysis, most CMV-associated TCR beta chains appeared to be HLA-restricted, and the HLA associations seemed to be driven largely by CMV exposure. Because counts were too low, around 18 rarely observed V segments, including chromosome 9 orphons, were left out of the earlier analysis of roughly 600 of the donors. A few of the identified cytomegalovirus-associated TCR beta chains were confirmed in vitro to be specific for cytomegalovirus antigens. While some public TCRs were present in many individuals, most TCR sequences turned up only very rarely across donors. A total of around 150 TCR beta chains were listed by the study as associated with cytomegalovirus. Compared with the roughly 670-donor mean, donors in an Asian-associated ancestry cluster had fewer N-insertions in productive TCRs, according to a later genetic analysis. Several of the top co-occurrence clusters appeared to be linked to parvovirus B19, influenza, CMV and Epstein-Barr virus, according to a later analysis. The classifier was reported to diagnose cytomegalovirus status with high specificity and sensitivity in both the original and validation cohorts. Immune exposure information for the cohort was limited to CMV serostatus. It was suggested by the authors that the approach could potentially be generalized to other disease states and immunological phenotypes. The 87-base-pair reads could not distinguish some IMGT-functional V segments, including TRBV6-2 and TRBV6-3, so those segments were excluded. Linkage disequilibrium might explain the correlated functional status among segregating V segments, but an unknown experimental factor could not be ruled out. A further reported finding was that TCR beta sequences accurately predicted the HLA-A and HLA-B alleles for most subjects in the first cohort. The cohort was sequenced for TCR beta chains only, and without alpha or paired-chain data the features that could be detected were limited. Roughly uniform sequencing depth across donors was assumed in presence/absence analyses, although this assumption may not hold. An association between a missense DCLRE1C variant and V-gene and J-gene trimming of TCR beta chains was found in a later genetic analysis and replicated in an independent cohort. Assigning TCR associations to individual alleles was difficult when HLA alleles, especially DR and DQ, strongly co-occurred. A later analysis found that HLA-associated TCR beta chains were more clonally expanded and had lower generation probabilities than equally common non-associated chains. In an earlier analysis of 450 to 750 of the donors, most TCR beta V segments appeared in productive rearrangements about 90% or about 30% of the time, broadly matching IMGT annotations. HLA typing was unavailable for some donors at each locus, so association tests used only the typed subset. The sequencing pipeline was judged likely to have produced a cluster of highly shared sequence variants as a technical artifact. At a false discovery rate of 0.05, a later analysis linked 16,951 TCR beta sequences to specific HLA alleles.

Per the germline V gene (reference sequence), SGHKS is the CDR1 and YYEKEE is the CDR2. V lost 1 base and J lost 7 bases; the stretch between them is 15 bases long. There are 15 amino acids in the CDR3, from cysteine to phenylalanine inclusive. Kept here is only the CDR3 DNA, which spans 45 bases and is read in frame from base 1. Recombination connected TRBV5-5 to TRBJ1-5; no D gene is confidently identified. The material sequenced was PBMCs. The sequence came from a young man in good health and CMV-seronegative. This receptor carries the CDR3 CASSLFYEVRQPQHF. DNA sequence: TGTGCCAGCAGCTTGTTTTACGAGGTACGGCAGCCCCAGCATTTT.